These T cell receptor beta chains were read from a single sample in a study of blood T cell repertoires in COVID-19. This table comes from immunoSEQ multiplex PCR, and its TCRdb copy is limited to in-frame clones, with some not included. This sample has about 400,000 clones, with approximately 88% found just once. Sequencing input: peripheral blood. These receptors were collected from a man between 40 and 49 years old with acute or convalescent COVID-19. CDR3s include the opening cysteine and the closing phenylalanine or tryptophan. The order of the fields is D gene, J gene, clone size, V gene, CDR3 protein, CDR3 DNA. D genes are given only for firm matches. A clone size is listed for some rows: how often the clone was seen (once, few, many), or a class if it is expanded.

D gene: NA; J gene: TRBJ2-3; clone size: many; V gene: TRBV7-9; CDR3 protein: CASTLERAGTNTDTQYF; CDR3 DNA: TGTGCCAGCACCTTGGAGAGGGCGGGAACAAACACAGATACGCAGTATTTT
D gene: TRBD1; J gene: TRBJ1-2; clone size: NA; V gene: TRBV7-2; CDR3 protein: CASSPRTGENYGYTF; CDR3 DNA: TGTGCCAGCAGCCCCCGGACAGGTGAAAACTATGGCTACACCTTC
D gene: TRBD2; J gene: TRBJ2-1; clone size: NA; V gene: TRBV11-2; CDR3 protein: CASSLGGSSYNEQFF; CDR3 DNA: TGTGCCAGCAGCTTAGGCGGGAGCTCCTACAATGAGCAGTTCTTC
D gene: TRBD1; J gene: TRBJ1-6; clone size: NA; V gene: TRBV25-1; CDR3 protein: CASSVQGASHSPLHF; CDR3 DNA: TGTGCCAGCAGCGTACAGGGGGCGAGCCATTCACCCCTCCACTTT
D gene: NA; J gene: TRBJ2-7; clone size: NA; V gene: TRBV27; CDR3 protein: CATRSGLSYEQYF; CDR3 DNA: TGTGCCACCAGGTCGGGGTTGTCCTACGAGCAGTACTTC
D gene: TRBD1; J gene: TRBJ1-2; clone size: NA; V gene: TRBV6-5; CDR3 protein: CASSPLPGTGYGYTF; CDR3 DNA: TGTGCCAGCAGCCCATTACCCGGGACAGGCTATGGCTACACCTTC
D gene: TRBD2; J gene: TRBJ2-1; clone size: NA; V gene: TRBV5-4; CDR3 protein: CASSVGSGRNNEQFF; CDR3 DNA: TGTGCCAGCAGCGTCGGTAGCGGGAGAAACAATGAGCAGTTCTTC
D gene: NA; J gene: TRBJ1-4; clone size: NA; V gene: TRBV28; CDR3 protein: CASRVGGVFGTNEKLFF; CDR3 DNA: TGTGCCAGCAGAGTAGGCGGGGTTTTCGGCACTAATGAAAAACTGTTTTTT
D gene: NA; J gene: TRBJ2-7; clone size: NA; V gene: TRBV27; CDR3 protein: CASSLFAGTGQYF; CDR3 DNA: TGTGCCAGCAGTTTATTCGCGGGAACGGGGCAGTACTTC
D gene: TRBD2; J gene: TRBJ2-7; clone size: NA; V gene: TRBV7-9; CDR3 protein: CASSLTSGRNYEQYF; CDR3 DNA: TGTGCCAGCAGCCTGACTAGCGGCCGGAACTACGAGCAGTACTTC
D gene: TRBD2; J gene: TRBJ2-3; clone size: NA; V gene: TRBV6-1; CDR3 protein: CASSEALAGVLDTQYF; CDR3 DNA: TGTGCCAGCAGTGAAGCCCTAGCGGGGGTCCTAGATACGCAGTATTTT
D gene: NA; J gene: TRBJ2-3; clone size: NA; V gene: TRBV29-1; CDR3 protein: CSVGQQLTDTQYF; CDR3 DNA: TGCAGCGTTGGACAGCAGCTTACAGATACGCAGTATTTT
D gene: TRBD2; J gene: TRBJ2-1; clone size: NA; V gene: TRBV10-3; CDR3 protein: CAIRKAPGLVSGEQFF; CDR3 DNA: TGTGCCATCAGGAAGGCCCCGGGACTAGTTTCGGGTGAGCAGTTCTTC
D gene: NA; J gene: TRBJ1-5; clone size: NA; V gene: TRBV6-1; CDR3 protein: CASSEVRGNQPQHF; CDR3 DNA: TGTGCCAGCAGTGAGGTAAGGGGAAATCAGCCCCAGCATTTT
D gene: NA; J gene: TRBJ2-3; clone size: NA; V gene: TRBV11-1; CDR3 protein: CASSTRTEVTDTQYF; CDR3 DNA: TGTGCCAGCAGCACTCGGACAGAAGTCACAGATACGCAGTATTTT
D gene: TRBD1; J gene: TRBJ1-1; clone size: once; V gene: TRBV19; CDR3 protein: CASTTGGASEAFF; CDR3 DNA: TGTGCCAGCACGACAGGGGGCGCGAGTGAAGCTTTCTTT
D gene: TRBD2; J gene: TRBJ2-3; clone size: NA; V gene: TRBV7-2; CDR3 protein: CASRTGLATDTQYF; CDR3 DNA: TGTGCCAGCAGAACGGGACTAGCGACAGATACGCAGTATTTT
D gene: TRBD1; J gene: TRBJ1-6; clone size: NA; V gene: TRBV5-1; CDR3 protein: CASRMGQGSNSPLHF; CDR3 DNA: TGCGCCAGCAGAATGGGACAGGGGAGCAATTCACCCCTCCACTTT
D gene: NA; J gene: TRBJ1-3; clone size: NA; V gene: TRBV11-2; CDR3 protein: CASSLAEGPGFSGNTIYF; CDR3 DNA: TGTGCCAGCAGCTTAGCCGAAGGCCCAGGGTTCTCTGGAAACACCATATATTTT
D gene: TRBD1; J gene: TRBJ2-5; clone size: NA; V gene: TRBV5-3; CDR3 protein: CARSPIRQGWETQYF; CDR3 DNA: TGTGCCAGAAGCCCTATAAGACAGGGTTGGGAGACCCAGTACTTC
D gene: TRBD2; J gene: TRBJ2-2; clone size: NA; V gene: TRBV7-3; CDR3 protein: CASSPSGRGYTGELFF; CDR3 DNA: TGTGCCAGCAGCCCCAGCGGGAGGGGATACACCGGGGAGCTGTTTTTT
D gene: NA; J gene: TRBJ1-1; clone size: NA; V gene: TRBV7-2; CDR3 protein: CASSRGPEAFF; CDR3 DNA: TGTGCCAGCAGTCGTGGGCCTGAAGCTTTCTTT
D gene: TRBD2; J gene: TRBJ2-2; clone size: NA; V gene: TRBV5-1; CDR3 protein: CASSLPFSSGGDTGELFF; CDR3 DNA: TGCGCCAGCAGCTTGCCGTTTTCTAGCGGGGGTGACACCGGGGAGCTGTTTTTT
D gene: TRBD1; J gene: TRBJ1-1; clone size: few; V gene: TRBV9; CDR3 protein: CASSVAPTGGEAFF; CDR3 DNA: TGTGCCAGCAGCGTAGCCCCTACAGGGGGAGAAGCTTTCTTT
D gene: TRBD2; J gene: TRBJ2-3; clone size: once; V gene: TRBV2; CDR3 protein: CASSDLAGDTDTQYF; CDR3 DNA: TGTGCCAGCAGTGACCTAGCGGGAGACACAGATACGCAGTATTTT
D gene: NA; J gene: TRBJ2-1; clone size: NA; V gene: TRBV4-1; CDR3 protein: CASSLGRENEQFF; CDR3 DNA: TGCGCCAGCAGCCTGGGCCGGGAGAATGAGCAGTTCTTC
D gene: TRBD2; J gene: TRBJ2-7; clone size: once; V gene: TRBV7-6; CDR3 protein: CASSLAGGGIHEQYF; CDR3 DNA: TGTGCCAGCAGCTTAGCCGGCGGGGGGATCCACGAGCAGTACTTC